A single sample gave rise to the 28 T cell receptor beta chains below, sequenced in a study of T-cell memory formation after mild COVID-19. TCRdb re-analysed the 5' RACE reads in MiXCR, keeping a single row per CDR3 protein. The data hold about 55,000 distinct CDR3 sequences, with around a tenth observed a single time. Sequenced input: PBMCs or a T cell subset sorted from them (not recorded which). The origin of the receptors is a man younger than 35 who had mild COVID-19 (a few samples of this study predate the infection). Cell type and time point are not known.

This clonotype was seen a few times. The chain joins TRBV18 to TRBJ2-5; D remains ambiguous. The germline V and J ends were trimmed by 4 bases and 1 base, with 7 bases remaining between them. The CDR3 spans 13 residues. Germline CDR1 reads KGHSH; CDR2 reads LQKENI. CDR3 loop: CASSRDIQETQYF. The CDR3 DNA reads as TGTGCCAGCTCACGCGACATCCAAGAGACCCAGTACTTC.

This clonotype was detected only a few times. This chain links TRBV7-2 with TRBJ1-6; TRBD1 is a possible D gene (5 bases). Per the germline V gene, CDR1 is SGHTA and CDR2 is FQGNSA. This CDR3 is 15 amino acids long. V lost 0 bases, J lost 7 bases, and 10 bases lay in between. In DNA, the CDR3 is TGTGCCAGCAGCTTAGCAGCAGGGAGAAATTCACCCCTCCACTTT. Amino acids: CASSLAAGRNSPLHF.

This clonotype appeared many times. V and J are TRBV4-2 and TRBJ2-1, with D perhaps matching TRBD2 (5 bases). Per germline, CDR1 LGHNA and CDR2 YNFKEQ. The V end lost 3 bases, the J end lost 0 bases, and 15 bases lay between the germline ends. CDR3 length: 17 amino acids. The CDR3 nucleotides read TGTGCCAGCAGCCAGGATCAAGCGGTTAGCTCCTACAATGAGCAGTTCTTC. Its protein is CASSQDQAVSSYNEQFF.

The chain uses TRBV7-2 and TRBJ2-1; 9 nucleotides match TRBD2. In germline, CDR1 is SGHTA, CDR2 FQGNSA. This CDR3 comprises 15 residues. V lost 1 base to trimming and J lost 7 bases; unmatched junction nucleotides: 5. The CDR3 is CASSLVGLAGNEQFF. CDR3 bases: TGTGCCAGCAGCTTAGTGGGACTAGCCGGAAATGAGCAGTTCTTC.

This clonotype was observed at least ten times. V and J are TRBV5-5 and TRBJ2-1; possibly TRBD1 for D (6 bases). This CDR3 has 17 residues. From germline, CDR1 is SGHKS and CDR2 YYEKEE (reference sequence). V gave up 0 bases and J gave up 4 bases, with 17 bases separating them. DNA for the CDR3: TGTGCCAGCAGCTTGGCCGAGGCAGGGGTGCAGTACAATGAGCAGTTCTTC. Its translation is CASSLAEAGVQYNEQFF.

This clonotype has at least ten counts. The V call is TRBV7-2, the J call TRBJ2-5; maybe TRBD2 (6 bases). The CDR3 has 14 amino acids. V lost 6 bases, J lost 1 base, and 12 bases lay in between. Germline CDR1 reads SGHTA; CDR2 reads FQGNSA. The CDR3 region has the DNA TGTGCCAGCAGTCAAGCCGGGAGCCAAGAGACCCAGTACTTC. This gives the protein CASSQAGSQETQYF. Filled out from reference TRBV7-2 and TRBJ2-5, the complete variable domain reads GAGVSQSPSNKVTEKGKDVELRCDPISGHTALYWYRQSLGQGLEFLIYFQGNSAPDKSGLPSDRFSAERTGGSVSTLTIQRTQQEDSAVYLCASSQAGSQETQYFGPGTRLLVL.

This chain joins TRBV5-1 and TRBJ2-3; 12 bases line up with TRBD2. The CDR3 is made up of 16 amino acids. CDR1 and CDR2 (germline): SGHRS, YFSETQ. The V gene end was trimmed by 5 bases and the J gene end by 5 bases; junction bases not matched to a gene: 9. The DNA of the CDR3 is TGCGCCAGCAGACCAGCTAGCGGGGGGGCCGAAGATACGCAGTATTTT. Translated: CASRPASGGAEDTQYF.

This clonotype was observed a handful of times. The V gene is TRBV18, the J gene TRBJ2-4; tentatively, D is TRBD1 or TRBD2 (5 bases each). V was pared by 2 bases and J by 11 bases, with 10 bases between. Per germline, CDR1 KGHSH and CDR2 LQKENI. The CDR3 length is 12 residues. Here the CDR3 reads CASSPRLGVQYF. The CDR3 nucleotides read TGTGCCAGCTCACCAAGGCTGGGGGTTCAGTACTTC. Complete variable domain (other parts from reference TRBV18 and TRBJ2-4): NAGVMQNPRHLVRRRGQEARLRCSPMKGHSHVYWYRQLPEEGLKFMVYLQKENIIDESGMPKERFSAEFPKEGPSILRIQQVVRGDSAAYFCASSPRLGVQYFGAGTRLSVL.

The V call is TRBV5-1, the J call TRBJ2-1; 13 nucleotides line up with TRBD2. CDR1 and CDR2 (germline): SGHRS, YFSETQ. The CDR3 runs to 18 residues. The trim removed 7 bases at V and 0 bases at J, leaving 10 bases unmatched. CDR3 in DNA: TGCGCCAGCGGCCGGACTAGCGGGGGACCCAGCTCCTACAATGAGCAGTTCTTC. Its translation: CASGRTSGGPSSYNEQFF.

This clonotype has more than one count but fewer than ten. The V gene is TRBV11-2, the J gene TRBJ2-7; 10 nucleotides match TRBD1. Looked up from germline, CDR1 is SGHAT and CDR2 is FQNNGV. The ends lost 4 bases at V and 5 bases at J; junction bases unmatched: 8. CDR3 length: 15 residues. The CDR3 protein is CASSWGGQGWNEQYV. The CDR3 DNA follows: TGTGCCAGCAGCTGGGGGGGACAGGGGTGGAACGAGCAGTACGTC.

This clonotype has more than one count but fewer than ten. The chain uses TRBV2 and TRBJ1-5; no reliable D call. Germline V CDR1 and CDR2: SNHLY, FYNNEI. The CDR3 loop spans 14 amino acids. Trimming pared 3 bases from V and 5 bases from J, leaving 11 bases between. The CDR3 sequence is CASSDIGGDQPQHF. The CDR3 region has the DNA TGTGCCAGCAGTGACATAGGAGGAGATCAGCCCCAGCATTTT.

In its sample, this clonotype was seen many times. This rearrangement joins TRBV7-2 to TRBJ2-5, with D unresolved. With 5 bases removed from V and 5 bases from J, the gap between germline ends came to 12 bases. Per germline, CDR1 SGHTA and CDR2 FQGNSA. The CDR3 length is 13 residues. As DNA, the CDR3 is TGTGCCAGCAGCCAGACGCGCCGGGAGACCCAGTACTTC. Translated: CASSQTRRETQYF.

This clonotype was observed at least ten times. This chain connects TRBV7-9 to TRBJ1-1; 7 bases fit TRBD1. The V gene's germline CDR1 is SEHNR and CDR2 FQNEAQ (reference sequence). This CDR3 is 13 amino acids long. Unmatched junction bases numbered 6, after V lost 3 bases and J lost 8 bases. The CDR3 protein is CASSFTEGAEAFF. Here the CDR3 DNA reads TGTGCCAGCAGCTTTACCGAGGGGGCGGAAGCTTTCTTT.

The chain has TRBV18 and TRBJ2-1; D unresolved. The V end lost 2 bases, the J end lost 8 bases, and 16 bases lay between the germline ends. The germline V gene has CDR1 KGHSH and CDR2 LQKENI. The CDR3 spans 15 residues. CDR3 bases: TGTGCCAGCTCACCATCTTGGCGTGGCTGGGATGAGCAGTTCTTC. Amino acids: CASSPSWRGWDEQFF.

This rearrangement joins TRBV9 to TRBJ2-6, with D possibly being TRBD1 (6 bases). Trimming cost V 3 bases and J 5 bases, with 18 bases left between them. The CDR3 is 17 residues long. The germline V gene encodes CDR1 SGDLS and CDR2 YYNGEE. CDR3 amino acids: CASSASPTGSRANVLTF. The CDR3 nucleotides are TGTGCCAGCAGCGCGAGCCCAACAGGGTCTCGGGCCAACGTCCTGACTTTC. Complete variable domain (other parts from reference TRBV9 and TRBJ2-6): DSGVTQTPKHLITATGQRVTLRCSPRSGDLSVYWYQQSLDQGLQFLIQYYNGEERAKGNILERFSAQQFPDLHSELNLSSLELGDSALYFCASSASPTGSRANVLTFGAGSRLTVL.

The chain's CDR3 is CASSQVDRGYEQYF. CDR3 nucleotide sequence: TGTGCCAGCAGCCAAGTTGACAGGGGATACGAGCAGTACTTC. V usage is TRBV4-2 and J usage is TRBJ2-7; 8 bases fit TRBD1. The germline V gene encodes CDR1 LGHNA and CDR2 YNFKEQ. J gave up 4 bases and V 1 base, and 3 bases lay outside the gene matches. CDR3 length: 14 amino acids.

V gene TRBV29-1 combines with J gene TRBJ1-6; D is uncertain. Per germline, CDR1 SQVTM and CDR2 ANQGSEA. The CDR3 runs 13 residues. Trimming cost V 6 bases and J 5 bases, with 11 bases left between them. CDR3 amino acids: CSVREVDNSPLHF. The CDR3 DNA reads TGCAGCGTCCGGGAGGTTGATAATTCACCCCTCCACTTT.

This clonotype was found a few times. V gene TRBV20-1 combines with J gene TRBJ1-1; TRBD1 matches 8 bases. CDR1 and CDR2 from the germline V gene are DFQATT and SNEGSKA (reference sequence). The CDR3 length is 13 residues. V lost 4 bases and J lost 0; bases outside the gene matches: 1. The DNA of the CDR3 is TGCAGTGCTAACAGGGGGATGAACACTGAAGCTTTCTTT. Translation gives CSANRGMNTEAFF.

The chain is built from TRBV9 and TRBJ2-7, with 7 bases matching TRBD2. The V gene's germline CDR1 is SGDLS and CDR2 YYNGEE. V dropped 4 bases and J dropped 2; count of bases not matched to a gene: 9. There are 15 residues in the CDR3. In DNA form, the CDR3 reads TGTGCCAGCAGCATCGCATCGGGACTACCCTACGAGCAGTACTTC. Residues: CASSIASGLPYEQYF.

This clonotype was counted a few times. The chain joins TRBV5-1 to TRBJ2-5, with a possible D match to TRBD2 (6 bases). The CDR3 length is 16 residues. Germline loops: CDR1 SGHRS, CDR2 YFSETQ. V was pared by 3 bases and J by 5 bases, with 20 bases between. CDR3 loop: CASSWTGSTTRETQYF. The CDR3 bases are TGCGCCAGCAGCTGGACCGGGAGCACCACCCGGGAGACCCAGTACTTC. Filled out from reference TRBV5-1 and TRBJ2-5, the complete variable domain reads KAGVTQTPRYLIKTRGQQVTLSCSPISGHRSVSWYQQTPGQGLQFLFEYFSETQRNKGNFPGRFSGRQFSNSRSEMNVSTLELGDSALYLCASSWTGSTTRETQYFGPGTRLLVL.

This clonotype has more than one count but fewer than ten. The CDR3 bases are TGTGCCAGCAGTTTAGGGGACGGCAACTATGGCTACACCTTC. It translates to CASSLGDGNYGYTF. V usage is TRBV12-3 or TRBV12-4 and J usage is TRBJ1-2; maybe TRBD1 (5 bases). Deletions cut 1 base from V and 2 bases from J, with 8 bases between. The CDR3 loop spans 14 amino acids.

The chain recombines TRBV5-5 with TRBJ2-7, with D possibly TRBD2 on 5 matching bases. Germline assignment: CDR1 SGHKS and CDR2 YYEKEE (reference sequence). This CDR3 region has 15 residues. Trimming stripped 0 bases from V and 4 bases from J, with 14 bases between. This chain's CDR3 is CASSLALYGGYEQYF. The CDR3 region has the DNA TGTGCCAGCAGCTTGGCCCTTTACGGAGGTTACGAGCAGTACTTC. Full variable domain (missing parts from reference TRBV5-5 and TRBJ2-7): DAGVTQSPTHLIKTRGQQVTLRCSPISGHKSVSWYQQVLGQGPQFIFQYYEKEERGRGNFPDRFSARQFPNYSSELNVNALLLGDSALYLCASSLALYGGYEQYFGPGTRLTVT.

The chain recombines TRBV9 with TRBJ2-1; 10 nucleotides match TRBD2. The V and J ends lost 6 bases and 3 bases, in that order; junction bases with no gene match: 3. The CDR3 runs 14 residues. The germline V gene has CDR1 SGDLS and CDR2 YYNGEE. CDR3 nucleotide sequence: TGTGCCAGCACTACTAGCGGGGACTACAATGAGCAGTTCTTC. Translating gives CASTTSGDYNEQFF.

V is TRBV7-2 and J is TRBJ1-1; perhaps TRBD1 as D (6 bases). The germline V gene encodes CDR1 SGHTA and CDR2 FQGNSA. Trimming pared 1 base from V and 1 base from J, leaving 7 bases between. The CDR3 consists of 14 residues. In DNA, the CDR3 is TGTGCCAGCAGCTTAGTAGGGGGGAACACTGAAGCTTTCTTT. Protein product: CASSLVGGNTEAFF.

This clonotype has just a few counts. The chain couples TRBV20-1 to TRBJ2-1; 7 bases map to TRBD2. The germline V gene has CDR1 DFQATT and CDR2 SNEGSKA (reference sequence). The length of the CDR3 is 15 residues. V dropped 6 bases and J dropped 2; count of bases not matched to a gene: 10. The CDR3 DNA reads as TGCAGTGCAGAGATCGGGGGGACTACCTACAATGAGCAGTTCTTC. Protein product: CSAEIGGTTYNEQFF.

In this sample, this clonotype turned up many times. This chain connects TRBV7-9 to TRBJ2-2; D ambiguous. V was pared by 8 bases and J by 4 bases, with 14 bases between. This CDR3 contains 14 residues. Germline-derived CDR1 and CDR2 are SEHNR and FQNEAQ (reference sequence). The DNA of the CDR3 is TGTGCCAGCCGAGGTGGGTCCACCACCGGGGAGCTGTTTTTT. It is translated as CASRGGSTTGELFF.

This clonotype was recorded at least ten times. The chain joins TRBV7-2 to TRBJ2-5; 14 bases align to TRBD2. V gave up 3 bases and J gave up 7 bases; unmatched junction bases: 4. In germline, CDR1 is SGHTA, CDR2 FQGNSA. The CDR3 is 15 amino acids. CDR3 nucleotide sequence: TGTGCCAGCAGCTTCGGGACTAGCGGGGGCGGGACCCAGTACTTC. It specifies CASSFGTSGGGTQYF. Combining the CDR3 with reference TRBV7-2 and TRBJ2-5 gives the whole variable domain GAGVSQSPSNKVTEKGKDVELRCDPISGHTALYWYRQSLGQGLEFLIYFQGNSAPDKSGLPSDRFSAERTGGSVSTLTIQRTQQEDSAVYLCASSFGTSGGGTQYFGPGTRLLVL.

This clonotype turned up a few times. The V call is TRBV7-2, the J call TRBJ2-1; D call uncertain. From germline, CDR1 is SGHTA and CDR2 FQGNSA. Trimming stripped 2 bases from V and 0 bases from J, with 14 bases between. The length of the CDR3 is 17 residues. CDR3 loop: CASSLRPTRSSYNEQFF. CDR3 bases: TGTGCCAGCAGCTTAAGACCGACCAGGAGCTCCTACAATGAGCAGTTCTTC. Based on the CDR3 plus reference TRBV7-2 and TRBJ2-1, the full variable domain is GAGVSQSPSNKVTEKGKDVELRCDPISGHTALYWYRQSLGQGLEFLIYFQGNSAPDKSGLPSDRFSAERTGGSVSTLTIQRTQQEDSAVYLCASSLRPTRSSYNEQFFGPGTRLTVL.